This TCR beta chain was recorded in a study of cytomegalovirus exposure and HLA in healthy donors. On the study more broadly: Among several hundred genotyped donors, 80% to 90% fell in the Caucasian-associated ancestry cluster. Study-level findings and limits: Roughly uniform depth of sequencing across donors was assumed in presence/absence analyses. When analyzed later, the rates of TCR association showed variation by HLA locus, with DRB1 the most and HLA-C the fewest.

It was with 60 Vbeta and 13 Jbeta primers that the PCR ran. Sequencing was performed with immunoSEQ multiplex PCR; in TCRdb, only in-frame clones are kept and a portion is missing. Here the sample spans around 140,000 clones, 79% being singletons. As regards this clone: What it binds is unknown.

From germline, CDR1 is SGHVS and CDR2 FQNEAQ. This CDR3 has 14 amino acids. The germline V and J ends were trimmed by 3 bases and 7 bases, with 16 bases remaining between them. The clonotype was recovered from a male donor in good health and CMV-seronegative. The chain couples TRBV7-8 to TRBJ2-7, with D possibly matching TRBD1 (6 bases). Sequenced material: PBMCs. The CDR3 sequence: CASSFWDTKTEQYF. As DNA, the CDR3 is TGTGCCAGCAGCTTTTGGGACACGAAAACTGAGCAGTACTTC.